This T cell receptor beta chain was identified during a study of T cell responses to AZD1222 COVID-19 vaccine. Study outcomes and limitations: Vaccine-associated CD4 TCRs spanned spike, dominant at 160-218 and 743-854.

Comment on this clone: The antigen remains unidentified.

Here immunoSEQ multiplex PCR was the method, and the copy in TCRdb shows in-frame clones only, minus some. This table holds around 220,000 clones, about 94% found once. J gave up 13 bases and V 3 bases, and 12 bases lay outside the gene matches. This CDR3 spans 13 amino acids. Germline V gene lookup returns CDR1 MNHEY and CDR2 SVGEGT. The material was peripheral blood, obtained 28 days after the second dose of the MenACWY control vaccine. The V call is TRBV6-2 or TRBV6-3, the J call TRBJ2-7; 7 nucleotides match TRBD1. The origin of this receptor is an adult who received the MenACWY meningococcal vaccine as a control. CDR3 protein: CASSYFGTDHAYF. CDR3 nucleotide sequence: TGTGCCAGCAGTTATTTTGGGACAGATCATGCATACTTC.